These 23 T cell receptor beta chains came from one sample sequenced in a study of blood T cell repertoires in COVID-19. The repertoire was sequenced with immunoSEQ multiplex PCR; TCRdb's copy has only in-frame clones and lacks some. The sample holds approximately 210,000 clones, approximately 86% seen once. The sequencing input was PBMCs or T cells enriched from blood (not recorded which). The receptors were gathered from a woman in her 30s who had recovered from COVID-19.

This chain joins TRBV6-6 and TRBJ1-1, with D hard to call. Trimming cost V 2 bases and J 0 bases, with 10 bases left between them. Germline loops: CDR1 MNHNY, CDR2 SVGAGI (reference sequence). CDR3 length equals 15 residues. DNA of the CDR3: TGTGCCAGCAGTTACCGAGCAGGAATGAACACTGAAGCTTTCTTT. Its translation: CASSYRAGMNTEAFF.

The J gene is TRBJ1-5, the V gene TRBV6-5; D is unclear. The ends were cut back, 2 bases at V and 5 bases at J, with 10 bases in the middle. This CDR3 region has 14 residues. Germline V gives CDR1 MNHEY, CDR2 SVGAGI. CDR3 protein: CASSYPRQDQPQHF. CDR3 in DNA: TGTGCCAGCAGTTACCCCCGGCAGGATCAGCCCCAGCATTTT.

V gene TRBV3-1 (or the pseudogene TRBV3-2) combines with J gene TRBJ2-3; D perhaps matches TRBD2 (6 bases). The CDR3 contains 15 residues. Germline values: CDR1 LGHDT, CDR2 YNNKEL (reference sequence). Trimming shortened V by 5 bases and J by 5 bases, and 17 bases separated the two germline ends. The CDR3 DNA reads as TGTGCCAGCAGCTCCCGGGACTGGTTGGGAGATACGCAGTATTTT. It specifies CASSSRDWLGDTQYF.

The chain combines TRBV10-3 with TRBJ1-1, with D maybe TRBD1 (5 bases). This CDR3 comprises 12 residues. V was trimmed by 2 bases and J by 8 bases, leaving 9 bases between them. Germline CDR1 ENHRY, CDR2 SYGVKD. CDR3 in DNA: TGTGCCATCAGTGAGATGCGGGACGAAGCTTTCTTT. This encodes CAISEMRDEAFF.

The V gene is TRBV7-2, the J gene TRBJ2-3, with no clear D. The CDR3 extends over 14 amino acids. Between the trimmed V and J ends, which lost 2 bases and 2 bases, there was a span of 8 bases. Germline CDR1 and CDR2: SGHTA and FQGNSA. CDR3 sequence reads: CASSLLIATDTQYF. The CDR3 nucleotides read TGTGCCAGCAGCTTACTTATAGCCACAGATACGCAGTATTTT.

As DNA, the CDR3 is TGTGCCAGCTCACTGGACAGACAGAACACTGAAGCTTTCTTT. Protein sequence: CASSLDRQNTEAFF. This chain links TRBV18 with TRBJ1-1, with D possibly matching TRBD1 (6 bases). V was clipped by 4 bases and J by 1 base, with 10 bases between them. This CDR3 has 14 residues. From germline, CDR1 is KGHSH and CDR2 LQKENI.

This clone was detected a few times. V is TRBV19 and J is TRBJ1-5; TRBD1 matches at 8 bases. Germline V gene sequence: CDR1 LNHDA, CDR2 SQIVND (reference sequence). V was clipped by 6 bases and J by 2 bases; unmatched bases: 3. The CDR3 covers 14 residues. Here the CDR3 reads CASRIQGGNQPQHF. The DNA of the CDR3 is TGTGCCAGTAGGATACAGGGGGGCAATCAGCCCCAGCATTTT.

In regard to this clone: Other DNA sequences in this sample translate to the same CDR3. The chain links TRBV12-3 or TRBV12-4 to TRBJ1-5; 8 bases line up with TRBD1. V shed 8 bases, J shed 6 bases, and the junction held 6 bases outside the gene matches. This CDR3 contains 13 residues. CDR3 amino acids: CASSGGAGQPQHF. In DNA form, the CDR3 reads TGTGCCAGCTCAGGGGGCGCAGGTCAGCCCCAGCATTTT.

The CDR3 sequence is CASSPRSGSGEHNEQFF. The CDR3 nucleotides read TGTGCCAGCAGCCCCCGAAGTGGTAGCGGGGAACACAATGAGCAGTTCTTC. V and J are TRBV11-2 and TRBJ2-1, with 8 bases that match TRBD2. V shed 5 bases and J 5 bases; nucleotides not matched to a gene: 14. This CDR3 comprises 17 residues. Per the germline V gene, CDR1 is SGHAT and CDR2 is FQNNGV.

CDR3 loop: CASSKTGIEVTGELFF. Here the CDR3 DNA reads TGTGCCAGCAGTAAGACAGGGATTGAGGTCACCGGGGAGCTGTTTTTT. The rearrangement joins TRBV2 to TRBJ2-2; 7 positions agree with TRBD1. J was trimmed by 4 bases and V by 5 bases; bases with no gene match: 10. This CDR3 comprises 16 residues. The V gene's germline CDR1 is SNHLY and CDR2 FYNNEI.

This clone was picked up a small number of times. DNA of the CDR3: TGTGCCAGCAGCTTAACTAGCGGGAGTATAACCGGGGAGCTGTTTTTT. This translates into CASSLTSGSITGELFF. V usage is TRBV7-2 and J usage is TRBJ2-2; 11 bases are a match to TRBD2. Germline V gives CDR1 SGHTA, CDR2 FQGNSA. The V gene end was trimmed by 2 bases and the J gene end by 5 bases; junction bases not matched to a gene: 4. This CDR3 is 16 amino acids long.

A remark on this clone: An end of the junction differs from the germline gene, which may be a read error. The chain joins TRBV7-2 to TRBJ2-7, with D possibly matching TRBD1 (6 bases). The germline V gene encodes CDR1 SGHTA and CDR2 FQGNSA. The CDR3 runs 14 residues. The chain's CDR3 is CASSPGAAKRTLNF. The CDR3 coding sequence is TGTGCCAGCAGCCCAGGGGCGGCCAAGCGAACTTTGAACTTC. The complete variable domain, with remaining parts taken from reference TRBV7-2 and TRBJ2-7, reads GAGVSQSPSNKVTEKGKDVELRCDPISGHTALYWYRQSLGQGLEFLIYFQGNSAPDKSGLPSDRFSAERTGGSVSTLTIQRTQQEDSAVYLCASSPGAAKRTLNFGPGTRLTVT.

The V and J genes are TRBV6-5 and TRBJ2-2; the match to TRBD1 covers 7 bases. The CDR3 is 16 residues long. Losses at the gene ends were 0 bases for V and 1 base for J; bases not matched to a gene: 2. Germline V gene sequence: CDR1 MNHEY, CDR2 SVGAGI. The CDR3 spells CASSYSGQLNTGELFF. As DNA, the CDR3 is TGTGCCAGCAGTTACTCGGGACAGCTGAACACCGGGGAGCTGTTTTTT.

This chain connects TRBV3-1 (or the pseudogene TRBV3-2) to TRBJ2-6; 7 bases are shared with TRBD1. Germline assignment: CDR1 LGHDT and CDR2 YNNKEL (reference sequence). After removal of 4 bases from V and 2 bases from J, the junction contained 2 bases not matched to a gene. CDR3 length: 15 residues. The CDR3 DNA follows: TGTGCCAGCAGCCGACAGGGCCCTGGGGCCAACGTCCTGACTTTC. This codes for CASSRQGPGANVLTF.

The J gene is TRBJ1-3, the V gene TRBV10-3; maybe TRBD1 (6 bases). In germline, CDR1 is ENHRY, CDR2 SYGVKD. Trimming shortened V by 2 bases and J by 2 bases, and 7 bases separated the two germline ends. This CDR3 is 14 amino acids long. The CDR3 sequence: CAISEGTTGNTIYF. The CDR3 DNA is TGTGCCATCAGTGAGGGGACAACTGGAAACACCATATATTTT.

The CDR3 DNA is TGTGCCAGTAGTCCCGGGACAGGGCGTAGAATCACTGAAGCTTTCTTT. Residues: CASSPGTGRRITEAFF. The V and J genes are TRBV19 and TRBJ1-1, with 9 bases that match TRBD1. CDR1 is LNHDA, CDR2 SQIVND, per germline (reference sequence). There are 16 residues in the CDR3. The trim removed 5 bases at V and 4 bases at J, leaving 11 bases unmatched. Using reference TRBV19 and TRBJ1-1 for the parts outside the CDR3, the full variable domain is DGGITQSPKYLFRKEGQNVTLSCEQNLNHDAMYWYRQDPGQGLRLIYYSQIVNDFQKGDIAEGYSVSREKKESFPLTVTSAQKNPTAFYLCASSPGTGRRITEAFFGQGTRLTVV.

The rearrangement joins TRBV15 to TRBJ2-7; tentatively, D is TRBD2 (7 bases). The CDR3 runs to 14 residues. V gave up 2 bases and J gave up 6 bases, with 14 bases separating them. Germline-derived CDR1 and CDR2 are LNHNV and YYDKDF (reference sequence). CDR3 region: CATSRPRGGPEQYF. In DNA, the CDR3 is TGTGCCACCAGCAGACCTAGGGGGGGGCCCGAGCAGTACTTC.

The chain links TRBV11-3 to TRBJ2-3; the match to TRBD1 covers 7 bases. Germline values: CDR1 SGHNT, CDR2 YENEEA. There are 15 residues in the CDR3. V gave up 7 bases and J gave up 1 base; unmatched junction bases: 8. The CDR3 spells CASKSVTGGTDTQYF. DNA of the CDR3: TGTGCCAGCAAATCGGTTACAGGGGGCACAGATACGCAGTATTTT.

This clone turned up a few times. The gene calls are TRBV4-1 and TRBJ2-7, with D maybe TRBD1 (6 bases). Germline CDR1 is MGHRA and CDR2 is YSYEKL. Trimming removed 4 bases at V and 5 bases at J, with 15 bases between. The length of the CDR3 is 14 residues. In nucleotides, the CDR3 is TGCGCCAGCAGCCCAGGGGACATTTTTGACGAGCAGTACTTC. It is translated as CASSPGDIFDEQYF.

This clone appeared once. The J gene is TRBJ2-7, the V gene TRBV27; D is unclear. V was pared by 3 bases and J by 2 bases, with 11 bases between. Per the germline V gene, CDR1 is MNHEY and CDR2 is SMNVEV (reference sequence). The CDR3 covers 14 residues. The CDR3 DNA is TGTGCCAGCAGTTTCGGTGCAAGAGCCTACGAGCAGTACTTC. Protein product: CASSFGARAYEQYF.

The chain combines TRBV2 with TRBJ2-3; TRBD2 agrees at 14 bases. The V gene's germline CDR1 is SNHLY and CDR2 FYNNEI. J was trimmed by 7 bases and V by 7 bases; bases with no gene match: 10. The length of the CDR3 is 16 residues. CDR3 in DNA: TGTGCCAGCAAATATGGGACTAGCGGGGGTCCGTATACGCAGTATTTT. This codes for CASKYGTSGGPYTQYF.

The rearrangement joins TRBV23-1 to TRBJ1-1; 9 positions agree with TRBD1. TRBV23-1 is annotated as an ORF whose role is uncertain. The CDR3 extends over 14 amino acids. V was pared by 3 bases and J by 5 bases, with 4 bases of the junction left unmatched. CDR3 in amino acids: CASSQYRGQTEAFF. CDR3 sequence (DNA): TGCGCCAGCAGTCAGTACAGGGGGCAGACTGAAGCTTTCTTT.

The chain couples TRBV9 to TRBJ2-7, with TRBD1 matching 9 bases. The CDR3 sequence is 14 residues long. Germline lookup yields CDR1 SGDLS and CDR2 YYNGEE. Unmatched junction bases numbered 5, after V lost 3 bases and J lost 4 bases. This CDR3 is CASSAGQGVYEQYF. CDR3 DNA sequence: TGTGCCAGCAGCGCGGGACAGGGTGTGTACGAGCAGTACTTC. Complete variable domain (other parts from reference TRBV9 and TRBJ2-7): DSGVTQTPKHLITATGQRVTLRCSPRSGDLSVYWYQQSLDQGLQFLIQYYNGEERAKGNILERFSAQQFPDLHSELNLSSLELGDSALYFCASSAGQGVYEQYFGPGTRLTVT.